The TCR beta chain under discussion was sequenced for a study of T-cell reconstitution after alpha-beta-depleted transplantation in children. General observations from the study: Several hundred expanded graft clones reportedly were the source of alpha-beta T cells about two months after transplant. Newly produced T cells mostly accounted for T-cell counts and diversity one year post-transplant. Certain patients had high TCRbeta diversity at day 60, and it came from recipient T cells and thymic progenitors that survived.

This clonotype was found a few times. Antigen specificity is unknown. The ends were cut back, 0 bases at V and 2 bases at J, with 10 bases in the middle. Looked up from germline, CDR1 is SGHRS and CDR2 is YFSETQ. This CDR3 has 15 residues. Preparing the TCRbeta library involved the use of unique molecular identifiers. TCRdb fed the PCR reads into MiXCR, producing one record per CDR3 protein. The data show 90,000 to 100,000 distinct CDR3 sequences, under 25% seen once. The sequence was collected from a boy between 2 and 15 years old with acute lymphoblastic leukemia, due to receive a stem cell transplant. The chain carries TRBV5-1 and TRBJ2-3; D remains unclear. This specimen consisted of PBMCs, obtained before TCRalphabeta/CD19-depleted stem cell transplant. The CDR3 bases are TGCGCCAGCAGCTTGGAATGGGGAACCACAGATACGCAGTATTTT. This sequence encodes CASSLEWGTTDTQYF.